The sequence of this TCR beta chain was determined in a study of radiation and T cells in renal cell carcinoma. Time point indicated: baseline pretreatment blood. The treatment was: 15 Gy SBRT to primary tumor, nephrectomy 4 weeks later. Serial blood draws occurred at baseline and 2 and 4 weeks post-SBRT. The protocol was immunoSEQ multiplex PCR, while the TCRdb copy is restricted to in-frame clones and leaves out a portion. The sample records about 130,000 clones, about 88% being singletons. The germline V gene encodes CDR1 SGHAT and CDR2 FQNNGV. The CDR3 has 15 amino acids. V lost 1 base and J 2 bases, leaving 8 bases between the germline ends.

This TCR was sampled from a woman aged 50 to 65 with renal cell carcinoma. Here the sequenced sample was blood, taken from a patient whose treatment included radiotherapy and nephrectomy. This chain uses TRBV11-2 with TRBJ2-2, with a possible D match to TRBD2 (6 bases). CDR3 coding DNA: TGTGCCAGCAGCTTAGGCGGGGCAAACACCGGGGAGCTGTTTTTT. It yields the protein CASSLGGANTGELFF.